Following are 27 T cell receptor beta chains from one sample sequenced in a study of cytomegalovirus exposure and HLA in healthy donors. 60 Vbeta and 13 Jbeta primers were used in PCR. The repertoire was sequenced with immunoSEQ multiplex PCR; TCRdb's copy has only in-frame clones and lacks some. The data contain about 100,000 clones, more than 60% of them singletons. Sequenced input: PBMCs. These receptors all come from a female donor in good health and CMV-seropositive.

The chain is built from TRBV7-8 and TRBJ2-2; a possible D gene is TRBD2 (5 bases). V lost 2 bases, J lost 6 bases, and 16 bases lay in between. CDR1 and CDR2 from the germline V gene are SGHVS and FQNEAQ. This CDR3 spans 16 amino acids. CDR3 residues: CASSLRPGRAPGELFF. The CDR3, as DNA: TGTGCCAGCAGCTTACGGCCTGGGAGAGCTCCCGGGGAGCTGTTTTTT.

The J gene is TRBJ2-7, the V gene TRBV13, with 9 bases fitting TRBD1. After removal of 5 bases from V and 9 bases from J, the junction contained 8 bases not matched to a gene. The germline CDR1 and CDR2 sequences are PRHDT and FYEKMQ (reference sequence). CDR3 length: 13 residues. The CDR3 coding sequence is TGTGCCAGCAGCCTGTACAGGGGGCACGGGCAGTACTTC. Residues: CASSLYRGHGQYF.

The chain combines TRBV28 with TRBJ2-3; TRBD2 aligns across 7 bases. V was clipped by 3 bases and J by 1 base; unmatched bases: 4. The length of the CDR3 is 15 residues. Germline CDR1 is MDHEN and CDR2 is SYDVKM. CDR3 in amino acids: CASSFLADRTDTQYF. As DNA, the CDR3 is TGTGCCAGCAGTTTCCTAGCGGATCGCACAGATACGCAGTATTTT.

The gene calls are TRBV11-2 and TRBJ1-3, with 7 bases matching TRBD1. Germline values: CDR1 SGHAT, CDR2 FQNNGV. J lost 2 bases, V lost 2 bases, and 9 bases had no gene match. The CDR3 extends over 17 amino acids. Written as DNA, the CDR3 is TGTGCCAGCAGCTTAAGGGCCGGAAGGGGGCCTGGAAACACCATATATTTT. It specifies CASSLRAGRGPGNTIYF.

The chain combines TRBV18 with TRBJ2-3, with TRBD1 identical over 8 bases. Trimming took 5 bases from V and 6 from J; bases not matched to a gene: 7. CDR1 and CDR2 (germline): KGHSH, LQKENI. The CDR3 covers 14 residues. The CDR3 sequence: CASSSGTGADTQYF. DNA for the CDR3: TGTGCCAGCTCATCCGGGACAGGAGCCGATACGCAGTATTTT.

The J gene is TRBJ1-3, the V gene TRBV4-3; 7 bases agree with TRBD1. This CDR3 is 16 amino acids long. The ends lost 3 bases at V and 2 bases at J; junction bases unmatched: 7. Germline V CDR1 and CDR2: LGHNA, YSLEER. CDR3 sequence: CASSQNLDRAGNTIYF. CDR3 sequence (DNA): TGCGCCAGCAGCCAGAACCTTGACAGGGCTGGAAACACCATATATTTT.

This clone was seen a few times. V is TRBV6-5 and J is TRBJ1-2; a weak D match, TRBD1 (6 bases). The CDR3 contains 13 residues. From germline, CDR1 is MNHEY and CDR2 SVGAGI. V lost 4 bases, J lost 4 bases, and 10 bases lay in between. CDR3 coding DNA: TGTGCCAGCAGTTCCGGGGGGCTCTATGGCTACACCTTC. Translation: CASSSGGLYGYTF.

The chain carries TRBV6-1 and TRBJ2-2; 13 bases line up with TRBD2. The CDR3 extends over 14 amino acids. V lost 6 bases to trimming and J lost 6 bases; unmatched junction nucleotides: 1. Looked up from germline, CDR1 is MNHNS and CDR2 is SASEGT. Written as DNA, the CDR3 is TGTGCCAGCAGAACTAGCGGGAGGGCCGGGGAGCTGTTTTTT. Translation: CASRTSGRAGELFF.

The chain links TRBV29-1 to TRBJ1-1; D gene unclear. The germline V and J ends were trimmed by 4 bases and 3 bases, with 6 bases remaining between them. The germline V gene has CDR1 SQVTM and CDR2 ANQGSEA. This CDR3 spans 11 amino acids. In DNA, the CDR3 is TGCAGCGTTGTGGCCCACACTGAAGCTTTCTTT. Translation gives CSVVAHTEAFF.

The chain carries TRBV18 and TRBJ2-3; TRBD1 matches 9 bases. This CDR3 region has 15 residues. J gave up 1 base and V 3 bases, and 2 bases lay outside the gene matches. Looked up from germline, CDR1 is KGHSH and CDR2 is LQKENI. The CDR3 loop is CASSPGTGRTDTQYF. CDR3 DNA: TGTGCCAGCTCACCGGGGACAGGGCGCACAGATACGCAGTATTTT.

This clone has a single count. Here the CDR3 DNA reads TGTGCCAGCAGTTTTAGGACTAGCGGGATTAGCACAGATACGCAGTATTTT. Its protein is CASSFRTSGISTDTQYF. This chain joins TRBV28 and TRBJ2-3, with 12 nucleotides matching TRBD2. Germline-derived CDR1 and CDR2 are MDHEN and SYDVKM. The trim removed 3 bases at V and 0 bases at J, leaving 4 bases unmatched. The CDR3 sequence is 17 residues long.

The chain joins TRBV19 to TRBJ2-5; D possibly corresponds to TRBD1 (5 bases). Germline CDR1 and CDR2: LNHDA and SQIVND (reference sequence). This CDR3 is built from 13 residues. V was trimmed by 6 bases and J by 5 bases, leaving 13 bases between them. The DNA of the CDR3 is TGTGCCAGTAGGGACATCATCTTGGAGACCCAGTACTTC. This codes for CASRDIILETQYF.

The chain links TRBV9 to TRBJ2-2; maybe TRBD2 (6 bases). The germline V gene encodes CDR1 SGDLS and CDR2 YYNGEE. This CDR3 is built from 14 residues. V shed 4 bases and J shed 6 bases, with 13 bases lying between them. The CDR3: CASSLGRGAGELFF. CDR3 nucleotide sequence: TGTGCCAGCAGCCTCGGGCGGGGTGCCGGGGAGCTGTTTTTT.

V and J are TRBV5-5 and TRBJ1-5, with D possibly matching TRBD1 (6 bases). The CDR3 runs 14 residues. Germline V gives CDR1 SGHKS, CDR2 YYEKEE (reference sequence). The ends were cut back, 7 bases at V and 0 bases at J, with 11 bases in the middle. In DNA form, the CDR3 reads TGTGCCAGCTCCGGACAGTATAGCAATCAGCCCCAGCATTTT. Translating it yields CASSGQYSNQPQHF.

This clone was observed a handful of times. CDR3 in amino acids: CASSLSGGRAQYF. CDR3 sequence (DNA): TGTGCCAGCAGCTTAAGCGGGGGCAGGGCCCAGTACTTC. This chain joins TRBV7-6 and TRBJ2-5; 8 bases line up with TRBD2. J was trimmed by 9 bases and V by 2 bases; bases with no gene match: 5. Per germline, CDR1 SGHVS and CDR2 FNYEAQ. The CDR3 spans 13 residues.

DNA of the CDR3: TGCGCCAGCAGCAGCCGTCCCTCTTCAAACTATGGCTACACCTTC. Amino acid sequence: CASSSRPSSNYGYTF. V is TRBV5-1 and J is TRBJ1-2; D unclear. This CDR3 contains 15 residues. CDR1 SGHRS and CDR2 YFSETQ come from the germline V gene. V lost 4 bases and J 2 bases, leaving 15 bases between the germline ends.

This chain links TRBV19 with TRBJ1-5; D remains ambiguous. Germline assignment: CDR1 LNHDA and CDR2 SQIVND (reference sequence). Trimming left V 3 bases short and J 1 base short, with 16 bases between. The CDR3 length is 17 residues. This chain's CDR3 is CASSMFSRGRSNQPQHF. CDR3 DNA sequence: TGTGCCAGTAGTATGTTTTCCAGAGGGAGAAGCAATCAGCCCCAGCATTTT.

In its sample, this clone was seen a few times. V is TRBV6-4 and J is TRBJ1-5; maybe TRBD1 (5 bases). The CDR3 sequence is 13 residues long. From germline, CDR1 is MRHNA and CDR2 SNTAGT. V lost 5 bases to trimming and J lost 3 bases, with 8 bases between them. The CDR3 loop reads CASSKGANQPQHF. CDR3 nucleotides: TGTGCCAGCAGTAAAGGGGCCAATCAGCCCCAGCATTTT.

The V call is TRBV28, the J call TRBJ1-2; D unclear. CDR1 is MDHEN and CDR2 is SYDVKM in the germline V gene. The CDR3 is 12 residues long. Trimming shortened V by 5 bases and J by 7 bases, and 11 bases separated the two germline ends. The chain's CDR3 is CASSSSTGGYTF. CDR3 DNA: TGTGCCAGCAGTAGCTCTACGGGTGGCTACACCTTC.

The V gene is TRBV2, the J gene TRBJ2-7, with a weak D call TRBD1 (5 bases). The V end lost 10 bases, the J end lost 2 bases, and 18 bases lay between the germline ends. From germline, CDR1 is SNHLY and CDR2 FYNNEI. The CDR3 has 14 residues. The CDR3 sequence: CATCLADRPYEQYF. DNA for the CDR3: TGTGCCACCTGCCTCGCCGACAGACCCTACGAGCAGTACTTC.

V is TRBV18 and J is TRBJ2-7; possibly TRBD2 for D (6 bases). The CDR3 is made up of 14 amino acids. V was clipped by 0 bases and J by 6 bases, with 12 bases between them. The V gene's germline CDR1 is KGHSH and CDR2 LQKENI. The CDR3 DNA sequence: TGTGCCAGCTCACCACCAGGGAGGCGGGCCGAGCAGTACTTC. Amino acids: CASSPPGRRAEQYF.

This clone was picked up one time. The V gene is TRBV2, the J gene TRBJ2-5; 8 nucleotides align to TRBD2. Germline V lookup: CDR1 SNHLY, CDR2 FYNNEI. The CDR3 loop spans 14 amino acids. The V gene end was trimmed by 5 bases and the J gene end by 5 bases; junction bases not matched to a gene: 7. CDR3 residues: CASSLLAGMETQYF. CDR3 coding DNA: TGTGCCAGCAGTCTCTTAGCGGGGATGGAGACCCAGTACTTC.

The gene calls are TRBV5-1 and TRBJ2-7; 7 bases agree with TRBD1. The junction had 15 bases not matched to a gene; V was cut back by 4 bases and J by 5 bases. Germline CDR1 SGHRS, CDR2 YFSETQ. This CDR3 region has 16 residues. The CDR3 DNA sequence: TGCGCCAGCAGCCGTCCTGAGGGGGCGCTTGGAAACGAGCAGTACTTC. Translating it yields CASSRPEGALGNEQYF. The variable domain in full, completed from reference TRBV5-1 and TRBJ2-7, reads KAGVTQTPRYLIKTRGQQVTLSCSPISGHRSVSWYQQTPGQGLQFLFEYFSETQRNKGNFPGRFSGRQFSNSRSEMNVSTLELGDSALYLCASSRPEGALGNEQYFGPGTRLTVT.

The genes are TRBV19 and TRBJ2-3, with 8 bases aligning to TRBD2. V lost 7 bases and J lost 1; bases outside the gene matches: 4. Germline CDR1 reads LNHDA; CDR2 reads SQIVND (reference sequence). CDR3 length: 14 residues. This CDR3 reads CASKRGSGTDTQYF. The CDR3 bases are TGTGCCAGTAAGCGGGGGTCGGGCACAGATACGCAGTATTTT.

This clone has a handful of counts. CDR3 bases: TGTGCCAGCAGCTCCCAACTAGGCTCCTACAATGAGCAGTTCTTC. It yields the protein CASSSQLGSYNEQFF. The gene calls are TRBV7-8 and TRBJ2-1; TRBD2 might be the D (5 bases). V gave up 4 bases and J gave up 0 bases, with 10 bases separating them. Looked up from germline, CDR1 is SGHVS and CDR2 is FQNEAQ. The CDR3 sequence is 15 residues long.

This clone appeared once. The rearrangement links TRBV5-1 to TRBJ2-2; TRBD1 aligns across 9 bases. With 5 bases clipped from V and 4 bases from J, the junction kept 6 bases outside the gene matches. The CDR3 is 15 residues long. Per germline, CDR1 SGHRS and CDR2 YFSETQ. The CDR3 DNA reads as TGCGCCAGCAGACCTGGACAGGGGAGCACCGGGGAGCTGTTTTTT. Translation: CASRPGQGSTGELFF.

This sequence joins TRBV6-6 and TRBJ2-1; tentative D call: TRBD1 (6 bases). CDR1 and CDR2 from the germline V gene are MNHNY and SVGAGI (reference sequence). The CDR3 runs to 14 residues. V was pared by 0 bases and J by 7 bases, with 10 bases between. CDR3 coding DNA: TGTGCCAGCAGTTACTCGATAGGGGGTAATGAGCAGTTCTTC. Translated: CASSYSIGGNEQFF.